The present T cell receptor beta chain was sequenced within a study of shared clonotypes between healthy human individuals. Details on this clone: Antigen: not known.

Splitting the CD4+ cells yielded a CD45RA+ naive subset and a CD45RA-negative memory subset. Only in-frame clones appear in the TCRdb table, and some are missing; sequencing was by immunoSEQ multiplex PCR. Counted here are roughly 2.5 million clones, more than 80% occurring once; the ten biggest clones make up 0.13% to 0.15%. Study-wide results and caveats: Incomplete sequencing of sorted subsets was indicated by rarefaction despite large depth.

Looked up from germline, CDR1 is LNHDA and CDR2 is SQIVND (reference sequence). CDR3 length equals 16 residues. Trimming took 8 bases from V and 8 from J; bases not matched to a gene: 15. Input material: naive CD4+ T cells sorted from blood. The subset is: CD45RA+ positively selected. The sequence was collected from a man between 18 and 29 years old in good health. J is TRBJ1-6 and V is TRBV19, with 7 bases identical to TRBD1. CDR3 amino acids: CASSQGDGILDSPLHF. CDR3 coding DNA: TGTGCCAGTTCCCAGGGGGACGGTATATTGGATTCACCCCTCCACTTT.